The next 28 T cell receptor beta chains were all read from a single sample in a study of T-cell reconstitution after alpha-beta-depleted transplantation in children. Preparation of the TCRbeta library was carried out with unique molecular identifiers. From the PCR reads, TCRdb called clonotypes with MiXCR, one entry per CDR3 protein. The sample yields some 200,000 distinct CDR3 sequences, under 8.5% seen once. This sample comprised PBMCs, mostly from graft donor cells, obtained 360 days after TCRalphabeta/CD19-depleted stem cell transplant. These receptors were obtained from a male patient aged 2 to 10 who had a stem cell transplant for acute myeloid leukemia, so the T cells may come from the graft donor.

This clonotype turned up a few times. CDR3 in amino acids: CSTGQGGRAEQFF. Here the CDR3 DNA reads TGCAGTACGGGACAGGGCGGGCGGGCTGAGCAGTTCTTC. This rearrangement joins TRBV29-1 to TRBJ2-1; 9 nucleotides align to TRBD1. Germline values: CDR1 SQVTM, CDR2 ANQGSEA. The CDR3 has 13 residues.

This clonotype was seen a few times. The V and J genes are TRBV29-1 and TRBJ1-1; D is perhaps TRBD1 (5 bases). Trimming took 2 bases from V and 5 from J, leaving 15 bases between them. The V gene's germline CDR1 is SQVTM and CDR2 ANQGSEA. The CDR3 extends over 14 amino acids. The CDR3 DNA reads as TGCAGCGTTGAAAATTCGGGGGTAGTAACTGAAGCTTTCTTT. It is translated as CSVENSGVVTEAFF.

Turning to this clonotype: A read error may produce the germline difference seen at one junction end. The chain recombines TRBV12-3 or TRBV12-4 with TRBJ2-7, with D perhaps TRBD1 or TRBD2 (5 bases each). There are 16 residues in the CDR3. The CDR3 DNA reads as TGTGCCAGCAGTTTAGCGCTGGCAGGGAGCTCCTACGGGCAGTACTTC. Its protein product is CASSLALAGSSYGQYF.

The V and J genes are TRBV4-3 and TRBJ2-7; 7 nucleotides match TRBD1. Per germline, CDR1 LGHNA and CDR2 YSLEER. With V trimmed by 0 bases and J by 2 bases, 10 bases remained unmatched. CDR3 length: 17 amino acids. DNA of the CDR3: TGCGCCAGCAGCCAAGAAGACTCCGCGACAGGGCCCTACGAGCAGTACTTC. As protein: CASSQEDSATGPYEQYF.

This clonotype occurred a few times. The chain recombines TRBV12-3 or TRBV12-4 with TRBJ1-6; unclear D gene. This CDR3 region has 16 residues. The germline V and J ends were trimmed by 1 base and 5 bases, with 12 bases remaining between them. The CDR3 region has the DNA TGTGCCAGCAGTTTAGGAGTGAAGGTCAATAATTCACCCCTCCACTTT. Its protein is CASSLGVKVNNSPLHF.

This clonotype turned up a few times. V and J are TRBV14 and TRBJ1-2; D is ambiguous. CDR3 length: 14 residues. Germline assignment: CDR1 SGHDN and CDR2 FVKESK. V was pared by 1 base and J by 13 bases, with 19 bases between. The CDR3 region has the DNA TGTGCCAGCAGCCAAGCAGGCGGCCCGGGTATGGGCACCTTC. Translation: CASSQAGGPGMGTF.

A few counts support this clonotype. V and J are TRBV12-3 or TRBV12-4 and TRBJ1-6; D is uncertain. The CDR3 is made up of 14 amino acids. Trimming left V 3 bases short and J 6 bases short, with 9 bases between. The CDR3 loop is CASSLNRINSPLHF. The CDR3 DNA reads TGTGCCAGCAGTTTGAACCGAATTAATTCACCCCTCCACTTT.

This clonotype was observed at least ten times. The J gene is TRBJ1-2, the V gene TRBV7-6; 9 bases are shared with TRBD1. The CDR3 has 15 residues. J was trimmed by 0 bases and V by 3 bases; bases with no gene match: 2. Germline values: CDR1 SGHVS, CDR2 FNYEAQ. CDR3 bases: TGTGCCAGCAGCTTGGACAGGGGAGCTAACTATGGCTACACCTTC. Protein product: CASSLDRGANYGYTF. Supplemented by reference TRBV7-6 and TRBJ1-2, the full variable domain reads GAGVSQSPRYKVTKRGQDVALRCDPISGHVSLYWYRQALGQGPEFLTYFNYEAQQDKSGLPNDRFSAERPEGSISTLTIQRTEQRDSAMYRCASSLDRGANYGYTFGSGTRLTVV.

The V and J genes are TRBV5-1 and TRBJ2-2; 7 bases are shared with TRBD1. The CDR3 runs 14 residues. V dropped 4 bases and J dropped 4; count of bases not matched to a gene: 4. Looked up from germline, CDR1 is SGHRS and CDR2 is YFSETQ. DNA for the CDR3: TGCGCCAGCAGCAGGGACAGCCTCACCGGGGAGCTGTTTTTT. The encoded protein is CASSRDSLTGELFF. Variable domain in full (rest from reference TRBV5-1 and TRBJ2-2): KAGVTQTPRYLIKTRGQQVTLSCSPISGHRSVSWYQQTPGQGLQFLFEYFSETQRNKGNFPGRFSGRQFSNSRSEMNVSTLELGDSALYLCASSRDSLTGELFFGEGSRLTVL.

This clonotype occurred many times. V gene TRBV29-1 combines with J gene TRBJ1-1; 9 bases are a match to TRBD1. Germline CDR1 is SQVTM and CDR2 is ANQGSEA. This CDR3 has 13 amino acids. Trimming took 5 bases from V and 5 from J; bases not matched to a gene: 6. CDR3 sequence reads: CSVHGTGHTEAFF. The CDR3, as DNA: TGCAGCGTTCACGGGACAGGGCATACTGAAGCTTTCTTT.

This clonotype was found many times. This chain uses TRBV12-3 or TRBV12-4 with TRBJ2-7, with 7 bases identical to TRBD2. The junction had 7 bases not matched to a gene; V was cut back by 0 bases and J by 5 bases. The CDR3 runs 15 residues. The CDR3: CASSLAAGVVNEQYF. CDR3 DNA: TGTGCCAGCAGTTTAGCGGCGGGAGTAGTGAACGAGCAGTACTTC.

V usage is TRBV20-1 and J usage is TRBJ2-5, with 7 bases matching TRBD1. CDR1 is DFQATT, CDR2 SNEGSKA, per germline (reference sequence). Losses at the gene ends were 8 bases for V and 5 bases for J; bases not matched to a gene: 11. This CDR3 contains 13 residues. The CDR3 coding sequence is TGCAGTACCCCTCAGACAGGGCGGGAGACCCAGTACTTC. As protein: CSTPQTGRETQYF.

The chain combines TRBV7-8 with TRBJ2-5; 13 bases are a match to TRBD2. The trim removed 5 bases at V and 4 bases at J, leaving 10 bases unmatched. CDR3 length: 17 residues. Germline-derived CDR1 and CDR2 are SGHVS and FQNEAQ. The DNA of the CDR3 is TGTGCCAGCAGCCTTGGACTAGCGGGAGTAATAGGAGAGACCCAGTACTTC. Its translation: CASSLGLAGVIGETQYF.

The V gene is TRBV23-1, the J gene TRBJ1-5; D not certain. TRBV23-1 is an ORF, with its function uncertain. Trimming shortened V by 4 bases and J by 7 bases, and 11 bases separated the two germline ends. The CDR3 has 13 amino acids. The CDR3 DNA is TGCGCCAGCAGTCCCCGGGTCGGACAGCCCCAGCATTTT. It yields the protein CASSPRVGQPQHF.

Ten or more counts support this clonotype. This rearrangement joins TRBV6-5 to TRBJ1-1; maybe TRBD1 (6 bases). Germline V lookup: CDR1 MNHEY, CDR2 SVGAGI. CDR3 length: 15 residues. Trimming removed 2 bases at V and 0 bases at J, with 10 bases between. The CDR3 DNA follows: TGTGCCAGCAGTTACCTTGACAGGCTGAACACTGAAGCTTTCTTT. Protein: CASSYLDRLNTEAFF.

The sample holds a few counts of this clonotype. DNA of the CDR3: TGCGCCAGCAGCTTTCAACCTGGAACTAGCGGGGGCCCCTACGAGCAGTACGTC. This gives the protein CASSFQPGTSGGPYEQYV. V usage is TRBV5-1 and J usage is TRBJ2-7, with 11 positions matching TRBD2. The germline V gene encodes CDR1 SGHRS and CDR2 YFSETQ. The CDR3 contains 18 residues. V was pared by 2 bases and J by 2 bases, with 12 bases of the junction left unmatched.

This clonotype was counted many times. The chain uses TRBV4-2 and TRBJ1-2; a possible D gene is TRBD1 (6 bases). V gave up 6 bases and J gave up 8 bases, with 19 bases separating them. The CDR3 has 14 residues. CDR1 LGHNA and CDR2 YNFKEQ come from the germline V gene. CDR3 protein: CASSSPDRIGGYTF. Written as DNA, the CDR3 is TGTGCCAGCAGTTCGCCCGACAGGATAGGAGGCTACACCTTC.

The CDR3 DNA reads TGCGCCAGCAGGGGCCTCCCCCAAGAGACCCAGTACTTC. It specifies CASRGLPQETQYF. The chain carries TRBV5-1 and TRBJ2-5; the D is unclear. V lost 5 bases to trimming and J lost 1 base, with 9 bases between them. The CDR3 covers 13 residues. The germline gives CDR1 SGHRS, CDR2 YFSETQ.

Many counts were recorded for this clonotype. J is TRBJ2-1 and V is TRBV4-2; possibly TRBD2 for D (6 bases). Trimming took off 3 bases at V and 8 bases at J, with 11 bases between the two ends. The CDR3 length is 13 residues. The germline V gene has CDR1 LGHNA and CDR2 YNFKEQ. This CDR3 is CASSQTEGYEQFF. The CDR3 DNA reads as TGTGCCAGCAGCCAGACGGAGGGTTATGAGCAGTTCTTC.

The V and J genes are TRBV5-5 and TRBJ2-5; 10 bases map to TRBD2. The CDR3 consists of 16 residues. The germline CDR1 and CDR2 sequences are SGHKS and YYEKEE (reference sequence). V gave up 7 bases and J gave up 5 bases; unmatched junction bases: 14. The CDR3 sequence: CASGLAGVKAKETQYF. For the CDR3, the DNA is TGTGCCAGCGGGCTAGCGGGAGTTAAGGCTAAGGAGACCCAGTACTTC.

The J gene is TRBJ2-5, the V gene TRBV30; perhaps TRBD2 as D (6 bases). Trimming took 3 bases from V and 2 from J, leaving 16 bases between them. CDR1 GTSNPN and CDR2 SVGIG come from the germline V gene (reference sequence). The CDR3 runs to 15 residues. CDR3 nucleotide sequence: TGTGCCTGGAGACGGGCGGGACCCCTACAAGAGACCCAGTACTTC. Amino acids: CAWRRAGPLQETQYF.

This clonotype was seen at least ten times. Here the CDR3 DNA reads TGTGCCAGCAGATATACAACTGAGCAGTTCTTC. It codes for CASRYTTEQFF. The J gene is TRBJ2-1, the V gene TRBV7-2; D remains unclear. CDR1 and CDR2 (germline): SGHTA, FQGNSA. The length of the CDR3 is 11 residues. V was cut by 6 bases and J by 9 bases, with 9 bases left in between.

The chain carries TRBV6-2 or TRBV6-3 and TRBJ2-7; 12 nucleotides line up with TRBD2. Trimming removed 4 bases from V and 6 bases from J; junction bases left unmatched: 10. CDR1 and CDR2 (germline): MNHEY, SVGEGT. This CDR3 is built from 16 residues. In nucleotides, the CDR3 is TGTGCCAGCAGTTCGAGGTCTAGCGGGAGGGCCGTCGAGCAGTACTTC. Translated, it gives CASSSRSSGRAVEQYF.

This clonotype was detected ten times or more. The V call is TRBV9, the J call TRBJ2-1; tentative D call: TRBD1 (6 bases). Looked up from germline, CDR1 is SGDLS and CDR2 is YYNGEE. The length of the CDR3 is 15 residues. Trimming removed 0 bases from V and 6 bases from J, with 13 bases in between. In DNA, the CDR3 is TGTGCCAGCAGCGTAGTGGTCGGACAGTTCAATGAGCAGTTCTTC. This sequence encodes CASSVVVGQFNEQFF.

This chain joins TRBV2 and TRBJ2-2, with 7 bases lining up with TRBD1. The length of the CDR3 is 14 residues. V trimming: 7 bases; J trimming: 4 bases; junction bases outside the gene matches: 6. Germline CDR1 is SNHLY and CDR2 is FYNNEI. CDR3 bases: TGTGCCAGCACGCAGGGGGTAGGCACCGGGGAGCTGTTTTTT. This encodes CASTQGVGTGELFF.

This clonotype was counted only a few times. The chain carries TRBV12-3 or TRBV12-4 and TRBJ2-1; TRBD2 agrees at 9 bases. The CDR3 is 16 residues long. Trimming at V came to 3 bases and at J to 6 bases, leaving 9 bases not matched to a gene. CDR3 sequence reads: CASSFSPRGGANEQFF. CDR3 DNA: TGTGCCAGCAGTTTCAGTCCGCGCGGGGGGGCCAATGAGCAGTTCTTC.

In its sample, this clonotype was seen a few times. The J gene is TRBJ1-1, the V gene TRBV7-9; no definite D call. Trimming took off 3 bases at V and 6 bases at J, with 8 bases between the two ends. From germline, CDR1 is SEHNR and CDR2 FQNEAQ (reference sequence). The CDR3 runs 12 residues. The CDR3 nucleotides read TGTGCCAGCAGCTTGGCCCTAGCTGAAGCTTTCTTT. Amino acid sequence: CASSLALAEAFF.

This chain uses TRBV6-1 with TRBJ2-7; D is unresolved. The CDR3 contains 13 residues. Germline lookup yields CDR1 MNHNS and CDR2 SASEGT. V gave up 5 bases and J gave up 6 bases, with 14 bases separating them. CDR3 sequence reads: CASSTLGAREQYF. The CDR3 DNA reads TGTGCCAGCAGTACCCTCGGAGCTCGCGAGCAGTACTTC.